Following are 7 T cell receptor beta chains from one sample sequenced in a study of CD8 T cells in ankylosing spondylitis. TCRdb analysed the 5' RACE reads with MiXCR anew, one entry per CDR3 protein. The profile shows 250,000 to 350,000 distinct CDR3 sequences, around 18% of them singletons. Sequenced sample: blood, either unsorted or a sorted T cell fraction (not recorded which). The receptors stem from a male donor with ankylosing spondylitis or in good health (not recorded which).

In its sample, this clonotype was seen a few times. The chain links TRBV24-1 to TRBJ1-5; TRBD1 is a possible D gene (5 bases). In germline, CDR1 is KGHDR, CDR2 SFDVKD. The CDR3 sequence is 16 residues long. Trimming removed 2 bases at V and 6 bases at J, with 16 bases between. For the CDR3, the DNA is TGTGCCACCAGTGATTCCCGATACACAGGTCGTCAGCCCCAGCATTTT. This sequence encodes CATSDSRYTGRQPQHF.

This clonotype was seen at least ten times. The chain combines TRBV20-1 with TRBJ2-7, with a possible D match to TRBD2 (6 bases). Trimming pared 3 bases from V and 1 base from J, leaving 19 bases between. The CDR3 runs to 16 residues. CDR1 is DFQATT and CDR2 is SNEGSKA in the germline V gene (reference sequence). Written as DNA, the CDR3 is TGCAGTGCTAGTCCAAGGGCGGGGCAGATTTCCTACGAGCAGTACGTC. As protein: CSASPRAGQISYEQYV.

The table lists this clonotype with many counts. The chain links TRBV5-1 to TRBJ2-2, with TRBD2 matching over 8 bases. This CDR3 is built from 15 residues. Looked up from germline, CDR1 is SGHRS and CDR2 is YFSETQ. V gave up 2 bases and J gave up 3 bases; unmatched junction bases: 3. The CDR3 region is CASSFSGGDTGELFF. In DNA, the CDR3 is TGCGCCAGCAGCTTCAGCGGGGGAGACACCGGGGAGCTGTTTTTT.

This chain links TRBV3-1 with TRBJ1-5; weak D call: TRBD1 (5 bases). CDR1 is LGHDT, CDR2 YNNKEL, per germline (reference sequence). The germline V and J ends were trimmed by 5 bases and 6 bases, with 8 bases remaining between them. This CDR3 region has 12 residues. The CDR3 region is CASSFQGQPQHF. CDR3 DNA: TGTGCCAGCAGCTTCCAGGGTCAGCCCCAGCATTTT.

The chain links TRBV20-1 to TRBJ2-7; possibly TRBD1 for D (5 bases). The germline V and J ends were trimmed by 3 bases and 4 bases, with 16 bases remaining between them. Germline lookup yields CDR1 DFQATT and CDR2 SNEGSKA (reference sequence). The CDR3 is 14 residues long. CDR3 DNA: TGCAGTGCTAGTACAGGAACGGTGGGTTACGAGCAGTACGTC. This encodes CSASTGTVGYEQYV.

The chain employs TRBV5-1 and TRBJ2-7; possibly TRBD2 for D (6 bases). The CDR3 sequence is 14 residues long. V was pared by 1 base and J by 2 bases, with 10 bases between. Germline V CDR1 and CDR2: SGHRS, YFSETQ. The CDR3 loop reads CASSLKRVPYEQYV. DNA for the CDR3: TGCGCCAGCAGCTTGAAGCGGGTGCCCTACGAGCAGTACGTC.

This rearrangement joins TRBV15 to TRBJ1-1; 7 positions match TRBD1. The V gene end was trimmed by 0 bases and the J gene end by 2 bases; junction bases not matched to a gene: 3. Germline loops: CDR1 LNHNV, CDR2 YYDKDF (reference sequence). The CDR3 length is 15 residues. Here the CDR3 reads CATSRDGQENTEAFF. CDR3 DNA sequence: TGTGCCACCAGCAGAGACGGACAGGAAAACACTGAAGCTTTCTTT.